This is a list of T cell receptor beta chains from one sample in a study of T-cell memory formation after mild COVID-19. TCRdb passed the 5' RACE reads through MiXCR, listing each CDR3 protein once. Of hundreds of thousands of distinct CDR3 sequences listed, roughly 25% are singletons. The sequenced material came from PBMCs or a T cell subset sorted from them (not recorded which). The receptors originated from an adult woman who had mild COVID-19 (a few samples of this study predate the infection). Cell type and time point are not known. The CDR3 runs from the conserved cysteine through the conserved F or W. The order of the fields is clone size, V gene, D gene, J gene, CDR3 DNA, CDR3 protein. A D gene is named only where the DNA matches it firmly. Clone size is not always given. Where it is, it says once, few, many or a class for expanded clones.

NA	TRBV5-4	NA	TRBJ1-1	TGTGCCAGCAGCTCCGGGACGGACGTCACTGAAGCTTTCTTT	CASSSGTDVTEAFF
NA	TRBV4-3	TRBD2	TRBJ2-3	TGCGCCAGCAGCCAAGACGACGCCTCGAGCGGGAGTTTCACAGATACGCAGTATTTT	CASSQDDASSGSFTDTQYF
NA	TRBV7-9	NA	TRBJ1-6	TGTGCCAGCAGCTTAGTTTGGGCCGGGGTCCGCTCACCCCTCCACTTT	CASSLVWAGVRSPLHF
NA	TRBV10-3	TRBD1	TRBJ2-5	TGTGCCACAAGGGACAGGGTTACCCAAGAGACCCAGTACTTC	CATRDRVTQETQYF
many	TRBV12-3/TRBV12-4	TRBD2	TRBJ2-1	TGTGCCAGCAGTCCCGTCACTAGCGGGAGGGGTGAGCAGTTCTTC	CASSPVTSGRGEQFF
NA	TRBV7-8	NA	TRBJ1-1	TGTGCCAGCAGCCATGAATCTGAAGCTTTCTTT	CASSHESEAFF
NA	TRBV5-6	NA	TRBJ1-5	TGTGCCAGCAGCTGGGGGGACGGTCAGCCCCAGCATTTT	CASSWGDGQPQHF
few	TRBV5-6	NA	TRBJ2-7	TGTGCCAGCAGCTCCAGGACAGCGGAGGAGGTGGTCTACGAGCAGTACTTC	CASSSRTAEEVVYEQYF
NA	TRBV20-1	NA	TRBJ1-3	TGCAGTGCTAGATTTGGAAACACCATATATTTT	CSARFGNTIYF
many	TRBV5-1	NA	TRBJ2-7	TGCGCCAGCAGCCCGGATGGACAAACGGGCTACGAGCAGTACTTC	CASSPDGQTGYEQYF
few	TRBV3-1	TRBD2	TRBJ2-1	TGTGCCAGCGAGAAAAAAAACCCGACCGGACTAGCGGTAAACAATGAGCAGTTCTTC	CASEKKNPTGLAVNNEQFF